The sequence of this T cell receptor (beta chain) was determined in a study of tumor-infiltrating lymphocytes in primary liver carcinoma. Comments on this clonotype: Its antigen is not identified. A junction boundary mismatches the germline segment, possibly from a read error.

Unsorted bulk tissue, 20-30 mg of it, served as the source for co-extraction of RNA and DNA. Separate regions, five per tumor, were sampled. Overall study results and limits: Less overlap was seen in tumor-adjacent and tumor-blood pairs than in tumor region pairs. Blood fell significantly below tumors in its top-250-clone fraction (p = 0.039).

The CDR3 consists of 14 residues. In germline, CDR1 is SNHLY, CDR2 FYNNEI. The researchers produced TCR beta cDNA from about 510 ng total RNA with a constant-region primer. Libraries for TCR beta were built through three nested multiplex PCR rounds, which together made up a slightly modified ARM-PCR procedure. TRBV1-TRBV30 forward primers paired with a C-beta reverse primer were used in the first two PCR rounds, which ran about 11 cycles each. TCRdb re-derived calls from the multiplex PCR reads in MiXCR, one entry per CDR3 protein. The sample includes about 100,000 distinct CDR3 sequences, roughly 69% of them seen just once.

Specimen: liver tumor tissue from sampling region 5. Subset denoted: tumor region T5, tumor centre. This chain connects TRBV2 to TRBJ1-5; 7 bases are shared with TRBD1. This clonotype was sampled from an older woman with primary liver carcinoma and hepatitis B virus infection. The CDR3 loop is CAGRSGGTNQPQHF. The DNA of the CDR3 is TGTGCCGGCAGATCAGGGGGGACCAATCAGCCCCAGCATTTT.